The present TCR beta chain was sequenced within a study of OX40 agonist ivuxolimab in advanced cancers. Regarding the study as a whole: At doses 0.1 to 3.0 mg/kg, CD4+ and CD8+ clones expanded.

Only in-frame clones appear in the TCRdb table, and some are missing; sequencing was by immunoSEQ multiplex PCR. Found here are over 70,000 clones, around 89% of them singletons; the top ten hold around 0.51%. Concerning this clone: Its specificity is unknown.

Sampling times: baseline, cycle 4 day 1, cycle 7 day 1. This sequence was found in an adult with an advanced solid tumor such as melanoma, head and neck, liver or kidney cancer. Specimen: CD4+ or CD8+ T cells sorted from blood, collected in a trial of the OX40 agonist ivuxolimab.

CDR3 DNA: TGCGCCAGCAGCTTAGGGGAGAGCGGGAGCTCCTACAATGAGCAGTTCTTC. This codes for CASSLGESGSSYNEQFF. The rearrangement links TRBV5-1 to TRBJ2-1, with 8 positions matching TRBD2. Germline CDR1 reads SGHRS; CDR2 reads YFSETQ. This CDR3 has 17 amino acids. V lost 2 bases to trimming and J lost 0 bases; unmatched junction nucleotides: 7.